This entry features one TCR beta chain sequence. This record belongs to a study of CD8+ T cells in alopecia areata. The authors extracted RNA and reverse transcribed it into cDNA as the sequencing template. Assay: immunoSEQ multiplex PCR; the TCRdb copy retains only in-frame clones and omits some. The table includes 140,000 to 150,000 clones, around 50% detected once. Germline V lookup: CDR1 MNHEY, CDR2 SVGAGI. The CDR3 contains 14 residues. With V trimmed by 7 bases and J by 10 bases, 8 bases remained unmatched. This TCR was recovered from a human donor with alopecia areata. The sample consisted of CD4+ T cells sorted from blood, taken at week 0. J is TRBJ1-6 and V is TRBV6-5; TRBD1 matches at 9 bases. CDR3 nucleotide sequence: TGTGCCAGCAAATCAACAGGGGGCGCGTCACCCCTCCACTTT. It is translated as CASKSTGGASPLHF.